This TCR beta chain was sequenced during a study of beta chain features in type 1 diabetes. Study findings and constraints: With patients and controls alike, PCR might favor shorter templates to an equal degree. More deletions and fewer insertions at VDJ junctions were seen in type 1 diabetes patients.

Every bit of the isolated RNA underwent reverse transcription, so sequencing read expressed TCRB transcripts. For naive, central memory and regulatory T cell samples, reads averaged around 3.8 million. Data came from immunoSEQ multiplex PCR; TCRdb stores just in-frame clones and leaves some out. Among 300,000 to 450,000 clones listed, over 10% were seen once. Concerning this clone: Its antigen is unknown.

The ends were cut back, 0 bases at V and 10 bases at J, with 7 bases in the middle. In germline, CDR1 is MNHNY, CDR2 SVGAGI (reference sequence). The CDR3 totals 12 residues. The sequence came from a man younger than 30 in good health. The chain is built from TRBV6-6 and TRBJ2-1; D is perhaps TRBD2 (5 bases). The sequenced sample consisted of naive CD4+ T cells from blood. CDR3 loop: CASSYSRGEQFF. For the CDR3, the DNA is TGTGCCAGCAGTTACTCACGAGGGGAGCAGTTCTTC.